Listed here is a single TCR beta chain. Its antigen is unknown. This CDR3 is built from 14 residues. Trimming removed 6 bases from V and 6 bases from J; junction bases left unmatched: 5. One entry per CDR3 protein, called by TCRdb with MiXCR from the 5' RACE reads. Here the sample spans 250,000 to 300,000 distinct CDR3 sequences, around 15% being singletons. The data derive from a study of T-cell memory formation after mild COVID-19. Study context: TCR clusters showed largely donor specificity. Study-wide findings and caveats: SARS-CoV-2 specificity was not confirmed for second-wave clones peaking on day 37.

The chain has TRBV12-3 or TRBV12-4 and TRBJ2-1; 10 bases align to TRBD2. Sequenced: PBMCs or a T cell subset sorted from them (not recorded which). The sequence derives from a man in his late teens or twenties who had mild COVID-19 (a few samples of this study predate the infection). Cell type and time point are not known. For the CDR3, the DNA is TGTGCCAGCAGCGCTAGGACTAGCGGCAATGAGCAGTTCTTC. This codes for CASSARTSGNEQFF.